The 26 T cell receptor beta chains below were found in one sample sequenced in a study of CD8 T cells in Susac syndrome. Reverse transcription of roughly 0.5 to 1 ug RNA was performed with random hexamers. MiXCR was run by TCRdb on the immunoSEQ multiplex PCR reads, yielding one entry per CDR3 protein. The sample shows about 200,000 distinct CDR3 sequences, 90% to 95% of them seen only once. The sequenced sample was CD4+ T cells from PBMCs. The origin of the receptors is a human donor with Susac syndrome.

The chain recombines TRBV12-3 or TRBV12-4 with TRBJ1-5, with D perhaps TRBD1 (5 bases). V was clipped by 0 bases and J by 0 bases, with 15 bases between them. The CDR3 is made up of 18 amino acids. CDR3 loop: CASSLALGTPYSNQPQHF. In nucleotides, the CDR3 is TGTGCCAGCAGTTTAGCGCTGGGGACCCCTTATAGCAATCAGCCCCAGCATTTT.

The chain employs TRBV20-1 and TRBJ1-5, with D perhaps TRBD1 (5 bases). Germline V lookup: CDR1 DFQATT, CDR2 SNEGSKA (reference sequence). V was pared by 3 bases and J by 0 bases, with 15 bases between. The CDR3 loop spans 16 amino acids. CDR3: CSASWADTDSNQPQHF. The DNA for the CDR3 is TGCAGTGCTAGTTGGGCGGACACCGATAGCAATCAGCCCCAGCATTTT.

This chain joins TRBV20-1 and TRBJ2-6; 7 bases are shared with TRBD1. The CDR3 extends over 14 amino acids. Germline V CDR1 and CDR2: DFQATT, SNEGSKA (reference sequence). V lost 7 bases and J lost 2; bases outside the gene matches: 5. CDR3 region: CSVATGPGANVLTF. DNA of the CDR3: TGCAGTGTGGCGACAGGGCCTGGGGCCAACGTCCTGACTTTC.

The chain uses TRBV30 and TRBJ1-5; 11 bases align to TRBD1. Germline trimming cut 5 bases from V and 5 bases from J; bases unmatched to any gene: 2. The germline gives CDR1 GTSNPN, CDR2 SVGIG (reference sequence). The CDR3 has 13 residues. CDR3 DNA sequence: TGTGCCTGGGGGGGACAGGGGGATCAGCCCCAGCATTTT. This sequence encodes CAWGGQGDQPQHF. Full variable domain (remainder filled in from reference TRBV30 and TRBJ1-5): SQTIHQWPATLVQPVGSPLSLECTVEGTSNPNLYWYRQAAGRGLQLLFYSVGIGQISSEVPQNLSASRPQDRQFILSSKKLLLSDSGFYLCAWGGQGDQPQHFGDGTRLSIL.

The chain links TRBV12-3 or TRBV12-4 to TRBJ1-1, with D possibly matching TRBD1 (5 bases). The CDR3 extends over 14 amino acids. Trimming cost V 2 bases and J 3 bases, with 10 bases left between them. Here the CDR3 DNA reads TGTGCCAGCAGTTTAAGTGGGGGGGACACTGAAGCTTTCTTT. This codes for CASSLSGGDTEAFF.

This clonotype was observed once. The chain couples TRBV7-9 to TRBJ1-4; no clear D. Trimming took 2 bases from V and 0 from J, leaving 10 bases between them. Germline V gives CDR1 SEHNR, CDR2 FQNEAQ (reference sequence). This CDR3 region has 16 residues. CDR3 sequence: CASSLSTAATNEKLFF. The CDR3 DNA follows: TGTGCCAGCAGCTTATCAACAGCTGCAACTAATGAAAAACTGTTTTTT.

V usage is TRBV11-2 and J usage is TRBJ2-5; D not resolved. The CDR3 is 14 amino acids. The germline gives CDR1 SGHAT, CDR2 FQNNGV. The germline V and J ends were trimmed by 5 bases and 2 bases, with 12 bases remaining between them. CDR3 nucleotide sequence: TGTGCCAGCAGCCTAAGTCGTCTACAAGAGACCCAGTACTTC. Translating it yields CASSLSRLQETQYF.

This sequence joins TRBV4-1 and TRBJ1-5, with D unresolved. Germline V CDR1 and CDR2: MGHRA, YSYEKL. The CDR3 is 17 amino acids. V dropped 0 bases and J dropped 6 bases, with 18 bases sitting between them. Here the CDR3 reads CASSQDGISGRGQPQHF. The DNA of the CDR3 is TGCGCCAGCAGCCAAGACGGTATAAGTGGCCGGGGTCAGCCCCAGCATTTT.

The count of this clonotype is one. J is TRBJ2-4 and V is TRBV12-3 or TRBV12-4, with a tentative D call TRBD1 (5 bases). The V and J ends lost 2 bases and 1 base respectively, with 12 bases between them. The CDR3 length is 16 residues. The CDR3 nucleotides are TGTGCCAGCAGTTTAATCCAGGGCCACGCCAAAAACATTCAGTACTTC. It specifies CASSLIQGHAKNIQYF.

J is TRBJ2-1 and V is TRBV7-6, with 9 bases identical to TRBD2. With V trimmed by 2 bases and J by 2 bases, 7 bases remained unmatched. Germline-derived CDR1 and CDR2 are SGHVS and FNYEAQ. The CDR3 is 17 residues long. The CDR3 loop reads CASSLMTSGLTYNEQFF. The DNA of the CDR3 is TGTGCCAGCAGCTTAATGACTAGCGGACTTACCTACAATGAGCAGTTCTTC.

This chain uses TRBV20-1 with TRBJ2-1; TRBD2 matches 10 bases. Germline V gives CDR1 DFQATT, CDR2 SNEGSKA (reference sequence). This CDR3 comprises 15 residues. After removal of 0 bases from V and 7 bases from J, the junction contained 6 bases not matched to a gene. Here the CDR3 DNA reads TGCAGTGCTAGAGACCAGCGGGGGGGCTCGAATGAGCAGTTCTTC. Its protein is CSARDQRGGSNEQFF.

The chain combines TRBV20-1 with TRBJ2-7, with 11 bases identical to TRBD2. The CDR3 totals 14 residues. The germline V gene encodes CDR1 DFQATT and CDR2 SNEGSKA (reference sequence). V trimming: 3 bases; J trimming: 5 bases; junction bases outside the gene matches: 6. CDR3 DNA: TGCAGTGCTAGCGCGGCTAGCGGGGGGAACGAGCAGTACTTC. This translates into CSASAASGGNEQYF.

The chain carries TRBV20-1 and TRBJ1-2, with D possibly TRBD1 on 6 matching bases. Trimming removed 0 bases from V and 8 bases from J, with 16 bases in between. The CDR3 sequence is 14 residues long. In germline, CDR1 is DFQATT, CDR2 SNEGSKA (reference sequence). For the CDR3, the DNA is TGCAGTGCTAGAGATTCCCGAACAGGGCACGGCTACACCTTC. It yields the protein CSARDSRTGHGYTF.

This clonotype has just one count. This chain uses TRBV30 with TRBJ2-7; no definite D call. V was clipped by 3 bases and J by 5 bases, with 8 bases between them. The CDR3 consists of 11 residues. Germline V gene data show CDR1 as GTSNPN and CDR2 as SVGIG (reference sequence). The CDR3 here is CAWRHSDEQYF. The CDR3 DNA reads TGTGCCTGGAGACACTCAGACGAGCAGTACTTC.

This chain connects TRBV9 to TRBJ2-5; 7 bases agree with TRBD2. The CDR3 contains 14 residues. The trim removed 4 bases at V and 3 bases at J, leaving 6 bases unmatched. Germline V gene lookup returns CDR1 SGDLS and CDR2 YYNGEE. The CDR3 loop reads CASSRGEWEETQYF. CDR3 nucleotide sequence: TGTGCCAGCAGCCGGGGGGAGTGGGAAGAGACCCAGTACTTC. Full variable domain (rest looked up from reference TRBV9 and TRBJ2-5): DSGVTQTPKHLITATGQRVTLRCSPRSGDLSVYWYQQSLDQGLQFLIQYYNGEERAKGNILERFSAQQFPDLHSELNLSSLELGDSALYFCASSRGEWEETQYFGPGTRLLVL.

The chain joins TRBV5-1 to TRBJ2-7; possibly TRBD1 or TRBD2 for D (5 bases each). CDR1 and CDR2 (germline): SGHRS, YFSETQ. CDR3 length equals 15 residues. Trimming left V 4 bases short and J 2 bases short, with 16 bases between. The CDR3 protein is CASSATGTDPYEQYF. The CDR3 region has the DNA TGCGCCAGCAGCGCCACCGGGACGGACCCCTACGAGCAGTACTTC.

V and J are TRBV6-5 and TRBJ1-1; 9 nucleotides match TRBD1. V gave up 2 bases and J gave up 5 bases; unmatched junction bases: 3. The CDR3 sequence is 14 residues long. Germline values: CDR1 MNHEY, CDR2 SVGAGI. The DNA for the CDR3 is TGTGCCAGCAGTTACGGGGACAGGGATACTGAAGCTTTCTTT. It encodes CASSYGDRDTEAFF.

The chain uses TRBV3-1 and TRBJ2-7; no definite D call. The CDR3 covers 14 residues. Germline values: CDR1 LGHDT, CDR2 YNNKEL (reference sequence). With 0 bases removed from V and 3 bases from J, the gap between germline ends came to 9 bases. The CDR3 DNA is TGTGCCAGCAGCCAAGAACCGCTTTACTACGAGCAGTACTTC. This sequence encodes CASSQEPLYYEQYF.

The rearrangement uses TRBV5-6 and TRBJ2-7; D might be TRBD2 (5 bases). Germline V gene data show CDR1 as SGHDT and CDR2 as YYEEEE. The V gene lost 2 bases and the J gene lost 5 bases, with 14 bases spanning the gap. The CDR3 extends over 14 amino acids. The DNA of the CDR3 is TGTGCCAGCAGCTTCCGAGAGGCGGGCAACGAGCAGTACTTC. Translation: CASSFREAGNEQYF.

This clonotype was detected only a few times. V is TRBV18 and J is TRBJ1-1; D ambiguous. The CDR3 consists of 13 residues. The V gene's germline CDR1 is KGHSH and CDR2 LQKENI. V was cut by 3 bases and J by 1 base, with 6 bases left in between. In nucleotides, the CDR3 is TGTGCCAGCTCACCGGATAAGAACACTGAAGCTTTCTTT. Translation gives CASSPDKNTEAFF. The complete variable domain, with remaining parts taken from reference TRBV18 and TRBJ1-1, reads NAGVMQNPRHLVRRRGQEARLRCSPMKGHSHVYWYRQLPEEGLKFMVYLQKENIIDESGMPKERFSAEFPKEGPSILRIQQVVRGDSAAYFCASSPDKNTEAFFGQGTRLTVV.

This chain joins TRBV19 and TRBJ2-1; maybe TRBD1 (6 bases). The V gene lost 4 bases and the J gene lost 4 bases, with 11 bases spanning the gap. The germline V gene encodes CDR1 LNHDA and CDR2 SQIVND (reference sequence). The CDR3 contains 14 residues. CDR3 nucleotide sequence: TGTGCCAGTAGTAACATACAGGGATACAATGAGCAGTTCTTC. Residues: CASSNIQGYNEQFF.

The genes are TRBV5-1 and TRBJ2-5, with 9 bases identical to TRBD1. CDR3 length equals 17 residues. Germline V lookup: CDR1 SGHRS, CDR2 YFSETQ. V was clipped by 4 bases and J by 2 bases; unmatched bases: 12. The CDR3 loop is CASSGTGLKPQQETQYF. The CDR3 nucleotides read TGCGCCAGCAGCGGGACAGGGTTGAAACCCCAACAAGAGACCCAGTACTTC. The full variable domain, with the rest looked up from reference TRBV5-1 and TRBJ2-5, is KAGVTQTPRYLIKTRGQQVTLSCSPISGHRSVSWYQQTPGQGLQFLFEYFSETQRNKGNFPGRFSGRQFSNSRSEMNVSTLELGDSALYLCASSGTGLKPQQETQYFGPGTRLLVL.

This chain uses TRBV5-1 with TRBJ2-5; 7 bases are a match to TRBD1. Germline V gene data show CDR1 as SGHRS and CDR2 as YFSETQ. With 7 bases clipped from V and 0 bases from J, the junction kept 9 bases outside the gene matches. This CDR3 has 15 amino acids. In nucleotides, the CDR3 is TGCGCCAGCTCAGGGACAGCAGGCTACCAAGAGACCCAGTACTTC. Its protein product is CASSGTAGYQETQYF.

The V call is TRBV18, the J call TRBJ2-5; 7 bases align to TRBD1. The CDR3 is made up of 17 amino acids. Per germline, CDR1 KGHSH and CDR2 LQKENI. V gave up 6 bases and J gave up 4 bases; unmatched junction bases: 17. The DNA for the CDR3 is TGTGCCAGCTCCCCGGAGGTCAGAGGGGGCTCGAGAGAGACCCAGTACTTC. As protein: CASSPEVRGGSRETQYF.

The chain has TRBV7-6 and TRBJ2-3, with 8 bases aligning to TRBD1. The CDR3 contains 15 residues. Germline V gene data show CDR1 as SGHVS and CDR2 as FNYEAQ. Germline trimming cut 5 bases from V and 5 bases from J; bases unmatched to any gene: 9. CDR3 sequence reads: CASSPGTGSVDTQYF. The CDR3 DNA follows: TGTGCCAGCAGCCCGGGGACAGGTTCGGTAGATACGCAGTATTTT.

The chain uses TRBV10-3 and TRBJ1-1; maybe TRBD1 (5 bases). CDR1 and CDR2 from the germline V gene are ENHRY and SYGVKD. The CDR3 is 13 residues long. Trimming shortened V by 6 bases and J by 3 bases, and 11 bases separated the two germline ends. CDR3 residues: CAIRRGDYTEAFF. CDR3 nucleotide sequence: TGTGCCATCAGGAGGGGAGACTACACTGAAGCTTTCTTT.